This T cell receptor (beta chain) was captured in a study of persistence of HIV-infected CD4 T cells (dated by TCRdb to about 2020). For context, the study as a whole: The study isolated CMV- and HIV-1 Gag-responding CD4+ T cells from ART-treated individuals to examine antigen-driven clonal expansion of HIV-1-infected cells. Suppressive ART had been received by participants for a median of about eight years. Apart from a couple of participants who underwent leukapheresis at a single time point, peripheral blood samples of up to roughly 180 mL were collected from participants at multiple time points. The clonality of all cells in each sorted population was assessed by TCRbeta sequencing, whereas the clonality of infected cells was assessed by proviral sequencing. Cross-participant TCR cluster analysis included 8 participants for CMV and more than five participants for Gag. What the study reported, not specific to this receptor: Enrichment of degenerate expanded CDR3beta sequences was found in antigen-responding cells, suggesting convergent selection of CD4+ responses to CMV and Gag. The study involved few individuals and tested only a limited range of antigens. Restriction of bulk TCR analyses to the rare CMV-responding cells that actually carried HIV-1 proviruses was not possible. Significantly lower TCRbeta richness was observed in CMV- and Gag-responding cells than in anti-CD3/anti-CD28-responding cells, and higher oligoclonality was observed in CMV-responding cells than in CD3/CD28-stimulated and Gag-responding cells. A correlation was observed between TCR oligoclonality and proviral oligoclonality within the same sorted populations.

Its CDR3 holds 13 amino acids, cysteine through phenylalanine. The retained sequence is limited to the CDR3, 39 bases, with the frame set at the first base. V is cut back by 7 bases and J by 4 bases, with 2 bases in the junction unmatched. CDR1 and CDR2, looked up from the germline V gene (reference sequence), are LNHDA and SQIVND. The immunoSEQ hsTCRB assay version 4 in survey mode was used to sequence TCRbeta repertoires from genomic DNA. For TCRbeta sequencing, genomic DNA was diluted to approximately 9.6 ng/uL, and up to 1 ug was used per sample. The paper's data handling went like this. TCRbeta data analysis was done in ImmunoSeq Analyzer 3.0, and diversity was calculated on productive nucleotide rearrangements. The improved Chao index was used to estimate lower-bound TCR diversity, and the Gini coefficient was used to estimate clonality using the Immunarch R package. When different nucleotide rearrangements encoded the same CDR3beta amino acid sequence, each rearrangement was treated as a distinct clonotype. TCRbeta sequences significantly enriched in antigen-responding cells relative to anti-CD3/anti-CD28-activated cells were identified by differential abundance analysis. TCRs were clustered by predicted peptide-MHC specificity with GLIPH2, both within individual participants and across merged participant data sets. Sourced from immuneACCESS, this table was stored by TCRdb with only in-frame sequences that have V and J called. A share of the clones is absent; for the studies checked, an unresolved V gene accounts for under half, and the remainder has no known explanation. The V and J calls and clone size were taken over from that table, and D and trimming were inferred from the DNA. Recorded for this sample are around 28,000 clones; roughly four fifths of them occurred a single time. The leading ten clones occupy around 4.6% of the sample.

Points on this clone: Its antigen target is currently unknown. It has no much larger one-base neighbor in the sample; base qualities were not kept.

In the paper's terms, the treatment or condition label means: suppressive antiretroviral therapy. Lysates of CMV-infected fibroblasts at around 10 ug/mL were used to stimulate the cells. Memory populations depleted of antigen-responding cells were obtained by sorting nonresponding CD40L-negative CD69-negative CD45RO-high memory CD4+ T cells. HIV-1-infected adults in whom suppressive ART had been started during chronic infection were enrolled as participants. For at least 4 years, the participants' plasma HIV-1 RNA had been undetectable, below 50 copies/mL. To be included, a participant needed positive CMV serology and a CD4+ T cell count above 400 cells/uL. Before stimulation, PBMCs were isolated using density centrifugation and depleted of CD8+ T cells. Stimulation of CD8-depleted PBMCs was carried out for over 15 hours with anti-CD28/CD49d costimulation, CD40-blocking antibody and enfuvirtide, to prevent new infections. Cell sorting was performed on a Beckman Coulter MoFlo Legacy or XDP sorter, and dead cells were excluded with propidium iodide. For samples with more than one million cells, genomic DNA was extracted with the QIAamp DNA Mini Kit, and for all other samples the Quick-DNA Microprep Kit was used.

The specimen comprised CD4+ T cells sorted from PBMCs after roughly 18-hour stimulation, sampled from a patient who received antiretroviral therapy. In the paper's terms, the cell subset or site label means: CD40L-CD69- CD45RO-high memory CD4 T cells not responding to CMV lysate. The receptor was isolated from an adult man with HIV who was CMV-seropositive. Rearrangement joined TRBV19 to TRBJ1-3; TRBD1 lines up with 9 middle nucleotides. The nucleotide sequence is given as TGTGCCAGTAACACAGGGGGCGGAAACACCATATATTTT. The resulting protein is CASNTGGGNTIYF.